This T cell receptor beta chain was obtained from a study of regulatory T cells in long-lasting Graves disease. This clonotype was recorded many times. Arm-PCR with iRepertoire HTBI primers amplified the CDR3 regions for these TCR beta libraries. From the multiplex PCR reads, TCRdb called clonotypes with MiXCR, one entry per CDR3 protein. This sample has about 420,000 distinct CDR3 sequences, with 23% found just once. Time point of the sample: persistent/refractory GD, antithyroid drugs over 5 years with positive TRAb. From PBMCs, RNA was extracted and then used to make the TCR library. As collected, the peripheral blood samples measured about 8.1 milliliters each and went into EDTA tubes. The input for sequencing was peripheral blood mononuclear cells (PBMCs), taken when the disease was refractory, from a patient treated with antithyroid drugs. The TCR comes from a female donor with Graves disease.

CDR3 DNA: TGCAGTGCTAGAGGGGACACTGAAGCTTTCTTT. Its protein product is CSARGDTEAFF. The V and J genes are TRBV20-1 and TRBJ1-1, with D unclear. The V end lost 1 base, the J end lost 3 bases, and 3 bases lay between the germline ends. CDR3 length: 11 residues. Germline-derived CDR1 and CDR2 are DFQATT and SNEGSKA (reference sequence).